This TCR beta chain was observed in a study of cytomegalovirus exposure and HLA in healthy donors. Study-level findings and limits: Earlier findings revealed that most TCR beta V segments proved productive either about 87% or about 30% of the time.

PCR was performed using 60 Vbeta and 13 Jbeta primers. Data came from immunoSEQ multiplex PCR; TCRdb stores just in-frame clones and leaves some out. This sample contains around 29,000 clones. Trimming pared 4 bases from V and 10 bases from J, leaving 11 bases between. The CDR3 is 13 residues long. Germline V lookup: CDR1 LNHDA, CDR2 SQIVND (reference sequence). About this clone: Its antigen is not known.

The chain is built from TRBV19 and TRBJ1-6, with D hard to call. Material for sequencing was PBMCs. This TCR derives from a man aged 25-40 years in good health and CMV-seronegative. The CDR3 spells CASSTRGESPLHF. The DNA of the CDR3 is TGTGCCAGTAGTACTCGTGGAGAATCACCCCTCCACTTT.